A selection of T cell receptor beta chains follows, all from one sample in a study of blood T cells in healthy people across ages. MiXCR, run by TCRdb on the 5' RACE reads, gives a single entry per CDR3 protein. The sample holds about 680,000 distinct CDR3 sequences; more than 40% are singletons and the top ten take under 35%. The source material was blood. These receptors originate from a woman aged 55 to 70 in good health. Both conserved end residues are part of each CDR3. The D gene is left open where the match is weak. Not all rows give a size; the values are once, few, many and, for expanded clones, a class.

d_gene: TRBD1; j_gene: TRBJ2-1; v_gene: TRBV29-1; abundance: few; CDR3aa: CSVGPRDRGHDEQFF; CDR3nt: TGCAGCGTTGGCCCCCGGGACAGGGGGCACGATGAGCAGTTCTTC
d_gene: .; j_gene: TRBJ2-3; v_gene: TRBV7-2; abundance: few; CDR3aa: CASSLEGTSTDTQYF; CDR3nt: TGTGCCAGCAGCTTAGAGGGGACTAGCACAGATACGCAGTATTTT
d_gene: .; j_gene: TRBJ2-3; v_gene: TRBV7-3; abundance: few; CDR3aa: CASSLRLGTDTQYF; CDR3nt: TGTGCCAGCAGCTTACGCCTAGGCACAGATACGCAGTATTTT
d_gene: TRBD2; j_gene: TRBJ2-7; v_gene: TRBV7-2; abundance: few; CDR3aa: CASSKGLAETYEQYF; CDR3nt: TGTGCCAGCAGCAAAGGACTAGCGGAGACCTACGAGCAGTACTTC
d_gene: .; j_gene: TRBJ1-2; v_gene: TRBV4-1; abundance: .; CDR3aa: CASRPGETNYGYTF; CDR3nt: TGCGCCAGCCGCCCAGGGGAGACTAACTATGGCTACACCTTC
d_gene: .; j_gene: TRBJ2-1; v_gene: TRBV21-1; abundance: .; CDR3aa: CASSVPKALAGESYNEQFF; CDR3nt: TGTGCCAGCAGCGTACCTAAGGCACTAGCGGGAGAATCCTACAATGAGCAGTTCTTC
d_gene: .; j_gene: TRBJ2-1; v_gene: TRBV7-2; abundance: .; CDR3aa: CASSFRETEQFF; CDR3nt: TGTGCCAGCAGCTTTCGCGAGACAGAGCAGTTCTTC
d_gene: .; j_gene: TRBJ1-1; v_gene: TRBV7-2; abundance: .; CDR3aa: CASSSLLQSTEAFF; CDR3nt: TGTGCCAGCAGCTCACTTCTACAGAGCACTGAAGCTTTCTTT
d_gene: .; j_gene: TRBJ2-7; v_gene: TRBV7-9; abundance: once; CDR3aa: CASSVRHSSEQYF; CDR3nt: TGTGCCAGCAGCGTCAGACATTCCTCCGAGCAGTACTTC
d_gene: .; j_gene: TRBJ2-1; v_gene: TRBV15; abundance: .; CDR3aa: CATTPMVGNYNEQFF; CDR3nt: TGTGCCACAACGCCGATGGTCGGGAACTACAATGAGCAGTTCTTC